These 21 T cell receptor beta chains share one sample of origin, sequenced in a study of PD-1 blockade in classical Hodgkin lymphoma. There was relapse after autologous stem cell transplantation in every patient, and there was variation in brentuximab vedotin exposure. Using magnetic negative selection, the CD4+ T cells were separated out of thawed PBMCs. Clones were read by immunoSEQ multiplex PCR, and TCRdb kept only the in-frame ones, dropping some. The sample has 30,000 or so clones; 85% to 90% are singletons. The material sequenced was CD4+ T cells from blood, taken at baseline. The receptor source for this set is a human donor with classical Hodgkin lymphoma.

This clone has only a few counts. The chain has TRBV28 and TRBJ2-5, with 7 bases fitting TRBD2. CDR1 is MDHEN, CDR2 SYDVKM, per germline. The junction had 8 bases not matched to a gene; V was cut back by 5 bases and J by 2 bases. The CDR3 runs 15 residues. The CDR3 DNA reads as TGTGCCAGCAGTACCCCACTAGCGCAACAAGAGACCCAGTACTTC. Translation gives CASSTPLAQQETQYF. Drawing the rest from reference TRBV28 and TRBJ2-5, the complete variable domain is DVKVTQSSRYLVKRTGEKVFLECVQDMDHENMFWYRQDPGLGLRLIYFSYDVKMKEKGDIPEGYSVSREKKERFSLILESASTNQTSMYLCASSTPLAQQETQYFGPGTRLLVL.

The J gene is TRBJ2-4, the V gene TRBV2; perhaps TRBD1 as D (6 bases). The germline CDR1 and CDR2 sequences are SNHLY and FYNNEI. V shed 7 bases and J shed 0 bases, with 16 bases lying between them. The CDR3 covers 16 residues. CDR3 nucleotide sequence: TGTGCCAGCAATACCCCCCGGACAGAAGCCAAAAACATTCAGTACTTC. Protein product: CASNTPRTEAKNIQYF. Drawing the rest from reference TRBV2 and TRBJ2-4, the complete variable domain is EPEVTQTPSHQVTQMGQEVILRCVPISNHLYFYWYRQILGQKVEFLVSFYNNEISEKSEIFDDQFSVERPDGSNFTLKIRSTKLEDSAMYFCASNTPRTEAKNIQYFGAGTRLSVL.

The chain joins TRBV2 to TRBJ2-1; possible D gene TRBD1, 6 bases. Germline V gene data show CDR1 as SNHLY and CDR2 as FYNNEI. CDR3 length: 14 residues. V was cut by 5 bases and J by 3 bases, with 11 bases left in between. The CDR3 protein is CASSPGTLYNEQFF. DNA for the CDR3: TGTGCCAGCAGTCCCGGGACACTCTACAATGAGCAGTTCTTC.

This clone was found once. V is TRBV12-1 and J is TRBJ2-7; the table's D call of TRBD2 was not tested on the DNA. TRBV12-1 is termed a pseudogene. The CDR3 consists of 16 residues. The CDR3 reads CATPGLAGRGAYEQYF. The CDR3 bases are TGTGCCACCCCGGGACTAGCGGGACGGGGAGCCTACGAGCAGTACTTC.

The J gene is TRBJ2-3, the V gene TRBV7-2; D not resolved. The germline V gene has CDR1 SGHTA and CDR2 FQGNSA. The CDR3 has 12 residues. Trimming removed 5 bases from V and 2 bases from J, with 5 bases in between. The CDR3 spells CASSLYTDTQYF. The CDR3 bases are TGTGCCAGCAGCCTATACACAGATACGCAGTATTTT.

The gene calls are TRBV6-6 and TRBJ1-6, with D possibly being TRBD1 (6 bases). The CDR3 extends over 15 amino acids. Germline lookup yields CDR1 MNHNY and CDR2 SVGAGI (reference sequence). Trimming took off 6 bases at V and 7 bases at J, with 16 bases between the two ends. In DNA form, the CDR3 reads TGTGCCAGCAGGCCGAACAGGGACGACAATTCACCCCTCCACTTT. Encoded protein: CASRPNRDDNSPLHF.

The chain has TRBV6-5 and TRBJ1-2; TRBD1 matches 8 bases. V gave up 4 bases and J gave up 8 bases; unmatched junction bases: 9. This CDR3 is 14 amino acids long. The germline gives CDR1 MNHEY, CDR2 SVGAGI. The CDR3 protein is CASSSDPRGRGYTF. CDR3 sequence (DNA): TGTGCCAGCAGTTCCGATCCCAGGGGGCGCGGCTACACCTTC.

This chain joins TRBV7-8 and TRBJ2-2, with D perhaps TRBD1 or TRBD2 (6 bases each). V dropped 3 bases and J dropped 0 bases, with 17 bases sitting between them. CDR3 size: 18 residues. Germline assignment: CDR1 SGHVS and CDR2 FQNEAQ. In DNA form, the CDR3 reads TGTGCCAGCAGCTTTCGGACTACAGGGACGTCGAACACCGGGGAGCTGTTTTTT. Translated, it gives CASSFRTTGTSNTGELFF.

This rearrangement joins TRBV7-9 to TRBJ2-7; 14 nucleotides line up with TRBD2. CDR3 length equals 17 residues. V dropped 2 bases and J dropped 7; count of bases not matched to a gene: 10. The germline V gene has CDR1 SEHNR and CDR2 FQNEAQ (reference sequence). CDR3 sequence: CASSLSPGLAGGGEQYF. CDR3 sequence (DNA): TGTGCCAGCAGCTTATCCCCCGGACTAGCGGGAGGCGGGGAGCAGTACTTC.

The count of this clone is one. The V and J genes are TRBV11-1 and TRBJ1-1; D unresolved. The CDR3 consists of 13 residues. From germline, CDR1 is SGHAT and CDR2 FQDESV (reference sequence). The V and J ends lost 5 bases and 5 bases respectively, with 12 bases between them. The chain's CDR3 is CASSASKGTEAFF. DNA for the CDR3: TGTGCCAGCAGCGCTTCGAAGGGAACTGAAGCTTTCTTT.

The chain couples TRBV7-2 to TRBJ1-3; D possibly corresponds to TRBD1 (6 bases). V shed 2 bases and J shed 0 bases, with 14 bases lying between them. CDR1 and CDR2 from the germline V gene are SGHTA and FQGNSA. CDR3 length: 17 amino acids. In nucleotides, the CDR3 is TGTGCCAGCAGCTTATTCCATGGACAGAGCTCTGGAAACACCATATATTTT. Protein sequence: CASSLFHGQSSGNTIYF.

The chain combines TRBV30 with TRBJ2-3, with D possibly TRBD2 on 7 matching bases. Trimming took off 1 base at V and 14 bases at J, with 16 bases between the two ends. Germline V gives CDR1 GTSNPN, CDR2 SVGIG (reference sequence). CDR3 size: 12 residues. CDR3 DNA sequence: TGTGCCTGGAGTGGGGGGCGGGAGATGGTGTATTTT. Translation: CAWSGGREMVYF.

This chain connects TRBV19 to TRBJ2-7, with D tentatively TRBD2 (5 bases). The CDR3 has 15 residues. Germline CDR1 and CDR2: LNHDA and SQIVND (reference sequence). Trimming removed 3 bases at V and 2 bases at J, with 14 bases between. The CDR3 nucleotides read TGTGCCAGTAGTATCCAGAGGGCGCGCGCCTACGAGCAGTACTTC. This translates into CASSIQRARAYEQYF.

This clone is judged medium-sized. The chain recombines TRBV2 with TRBJ2-2; D remains unclear. Trimming left V 6 bases short and J 0 bases short, with 8 bases between. The CDR3 extends over 14 amino acids. Per germline, CDR1 SNHLY and CDR2 FYNNEI. CDR3 DNA: TGTGCCAGCAGGGGATTTACGAACACCGGGGAGCTGTTTTTT. Translated, it gives CASRGFTNTGELFF.

The chain links TRBV23-1 to TRBJ2-7; TRBD1 is a possible D gene (6 bases). TRBV23-1 is an open reading frame, and its role is uncertain. The CDR3 sequence is 13 residues long. V was shortened by 9 bases and J by 2 bases, with 14 bases between the two germline ends. The CDR3 bases are TGCGCCAGGACGAAATGGACAGCCTACGAGCAGTACTTC. Amino acid sequence: CARTKWTAYEQYF.

CDR3 amino acids: CASSRDRDLGGYTF. In DNA form, the CDR3 reads TGTGCCAGCAGCCGGGACAGGGATCTGGGTGGCTACACCTTC. The chain has TRBV28 and TRBJ1-2; 9 bases are shared with TRBD1. V lost 6 bases and J lost 7; bases outside the gene matches: 9. Germline values: CDR1 MDHEN, CDR2 SYDVKM. The CDR3 is 14 residues long.

The chain employs TRBV27 and TRBJ2-2, with D maybe TRBD2 (5 bases). Trimming left V 6 bases short and J 7 bases short, with 12 bases between. Germline V gene sequence: CDR1 MNHEY, CDR2 SMNVEV (reference sequence). This CDR3 spans 13 amino acids. CDR3 protein: CASSLIGGGELFF. The DNA of the CDR3 is TGTGCCAGCAGCTTGATCGGAGGCGGGGAGCTGTTTTTT.

This clone was seen a single time. Written as DNA, the CDR3 is TGTGCCAGTAGTATCCAAGGGGTAACTATTTACAATGAGCAGTTCTTC. It specifies CASSIQGVTIYNEQFF. The gene calls are TRBV19 and TRBJ2-1, with D perhaps matching TRBD1 (5 bases). V dropped 3 bases and J dropped 4 bases, with 16 bases sitting between them. This CDR3 has 16 residues. CDR1 and CDR2 (germline): LNHDA, SQIVND (reference sequence). Full variable domain (missing parts from reference TRBV19 and TRBJ2-1): DGGITQSPKYLFRKEGQNVTLSCEQNLNHDAMYWYRQDPGQGLRLIYYSQIVNDFQKGDIAEGYSVSREKKESFPLTVTSAQKNPTAFYLCASSIQGVTIYNEQFFGPGTRLTVL.

V gene TRBV30 combines with J gene TRBJ2-7; D is unclear. V lost 1 base and J lost 6, with 10 bases in between. Looked up from germline, CDR1 is GTSNPN and CDR2 is SVGIG (reference sequence). The CDR3 extends over 12 amino acids. The CDR3 DNA reads TGTGCCTGGAGTGCCCCCGTGGCCGAGCAGTACTTC. This sequence encodes CAWSAPVAEQYF.

In nucleotides, the CDR3 is TGTGCCAGCAGCGTTGGCAGGGACACTGAAGCTTTCTTT. Translating it yields CASSVGRDTEAFF. This chain connects TRBV9 to TRBJ1-1, with a weak D call TRBD1 (5 bases). Germline V lookup: CDR1 SGDLS, CDR2 YYNGEE. The CDR3 loop spans 13 amino acids. Trimming cost V 2 bases and J 3 bases, with 8 bases left between them.

The chain combines TRBV30 with TRBJ2-3, with TRBD2 identical over 8 bases. V was pared by 2 bases and J by 4 bases, with 2 bases of the junction left unmatched. The CDR3 is 13 residues long. Germline V CDR1 and CDR2: GTSNPN, SVGIG (reference sequence). The CDR3 is CAWSSGSPDTQYF. CDR3 bases: TGTGCCTGGAGTAGCGGGAGCCCAGATACGCAGTATTTT.